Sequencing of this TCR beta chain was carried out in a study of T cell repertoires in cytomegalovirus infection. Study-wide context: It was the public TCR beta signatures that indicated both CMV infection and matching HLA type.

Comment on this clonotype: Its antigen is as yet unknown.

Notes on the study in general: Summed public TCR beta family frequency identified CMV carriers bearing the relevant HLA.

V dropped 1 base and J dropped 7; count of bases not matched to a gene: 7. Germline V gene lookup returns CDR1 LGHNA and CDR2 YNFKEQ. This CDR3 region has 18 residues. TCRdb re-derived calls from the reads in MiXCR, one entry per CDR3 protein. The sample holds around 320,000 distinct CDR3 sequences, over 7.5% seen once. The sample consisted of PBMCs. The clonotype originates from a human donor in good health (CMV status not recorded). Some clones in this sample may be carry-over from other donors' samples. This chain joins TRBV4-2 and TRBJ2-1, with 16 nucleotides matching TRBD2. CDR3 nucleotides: TGTGCCAGCAGCCAAGCGTTCGGGACTAGCGGGGGGGCGAATGAGCAGTTCTTC. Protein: CASSQAFGTSGGANEQFF.